The 22 T cell receptor beta chains reported below all come from one sample, sequenced in a study of CD8+ T cells in alopecia areata. Sequencing used cDNA as its template, made by extracting RNA and reverse transcribing it. This table comes from immunoSEQ multiplex PCR, and its TCRdb copy is limited to in-frame clones, with some not included. Here the sample spans some 120,000 clones, roughly 50% being singletons. Treatment specified: oral pan-JAK inhibitor, 5-10 mg twice daily. The material was CD8+ T cells sorted from blood, obtained at week 24, from a patient treated with tofacitinib. These receptors all come from a human donor with alopecia areata.

CDR3 sequence: CASSPGQGAGVSYEQYF. CDR3 in DNA: TGTGCCAGCAGTCCAGGACAGGGGGCAGGAGTGTCCTACGAGCAGTACTTC. The chain couples TRBV27 to TRBJ2-7; 11 bases are shared with TRBD1. Per germline, CDR1 MNHEY and CDR2 SMNVEV (reference sequence). This CDR3 contains 17 residues. The junction had 10 bases not matched to a gene; V was cut back by 5 bases and J by 1 base.

This clone was seen just once. Additional DNA sequences in this sample encode the identical CDR3. The V call is TRBV15, the J call TRBJ2-1, with D perhaps TRBD1 or TRBD2 (6 bases each). Germline CDR1 is LNHNV and CDR2 is YYDKDF (reference sequence). With 6 bases removed from V and 5 bases from J, the gap between germline ends came to 11 bases. This CDR3 spans 13 amino acids. CDR3 nucleotide sequence: TGTGCCACCAGTCCGGGGGCCGACAATGAGCAGTTCTTC. This gives the protein CATSPGADNEQFF.

The rearrangement links TRBV7-6 to TRBJ2-3; tentative D call: TRBD1 (6 bases). Trimming left V 6 bases short and J 4 bases short, with 17 bases between. CDR1 SGHVS and CDR2 FNYEAQ come from the germline V gene. The CDR3 length is 15 residues. Here the CDR3 reads CASSPGQTRADTQYF. The DNA of the CDR3 is TGTGCCAGCAGTCCCGGACAGACCCGGGCAGATACGCAGTATTTT.

V usage is TRBV5-6 and J usage is TRBJ1-1; D unresolved. V lost 4 bases to trimming and J lost 1 base, with 8 bases between them. The CDR3 consists of 13 residues. Germline CDR1 reads SGHDT; CDR2 reads YYEEEE. The CDR3 is CASSRRANTEAFF. The CDR3 DNA is TGTGCCAGCAGCCGGCGAGCGAACACTGAAGCTTTCTTT.

This chain's CDR3 is CASSQVAEETQYF. CDR3 DNA sequence: TGCGCCAGCAGCCAAGTAGCTGAAGAGACCCAGTACTTC. The chain combines TRBV4-1 with TRBJ2-5; D is ambiguous. Looked up from germline, CDR1 is MGHRA and CDR2 is YSYEKL. V shed 1 base and J shed 3 bases, with 6 bases lying between them. The CDR3 runs 13 residues.

The chain is built from TRBV27 and TRBJ2-5; D is possibly TRBD1 (6 bases). There are 14 residues in the CDR3. The germline V gene has CDR1 MNHEY and CDR2 SMNVEV (reference sequence). Trimming removed 1 base from V and 5 bases from J, with 11 bases in between. This chain's CDR3 is CASSLLGARETQYF. CDR3 sequence (DNA): TGTGCCAGCAGTTTATTGGGGGCACGGGAGACCCAGTACTTC.

This clone was detected only a few times. The V gene is TRBV2, the J gene TRBJ1-2; TRBD1 is a possible D gene (5 bases). Germline assignment: CDR1 SNHLY and CDR2 FYNNEI. The CDR3 is 15 amino acids. Trimming removed 1 base at V and 7 bases at J, with 16 bases between. The CDR3 spells CASSEGQRGIGGYTF. The DNA for the CDR3 is TGTGCCAGCAGTGAAGGGCAACGGGGGATAGGTGGCTACACCTTC.

This clone has only a few counts. V is TRBV25-1 and J is TRBJ1-4; weak D call: TRBD1 (5 bases). This CDR3 has 12 residues. The V gene's germline CDR1 is MGHDK and CDR2 SYGVNS. V shed 4 bases and J shed 8 bases, with 8 bases lying between them. CDR3 residues: CASSAGLEKLFF. CDR3 bases: TGTGCCAGCAGTGCAGGGCTAGAAAAACTGTTTTTT.

The chain couples TRBV10-3 to TRBJ2-3, with D tentatively TRBD1 (6 bases). Germline V gives CDR1 ENHRY, CDR2 SYGVKD. V was pared by 3 bases and J by 2 bases, with 15 bases between. This CDR3 comprises 16 residues. CDR3 region: CAISDPPGDPTDTQYF. CDR3 nucleotide sequence: TGTGCCATCAGTGATCCCCCAGGGGACCCCACAGATACGCAGTATTTT.

The chain combines TRBV25-1 with TRBJ2-7; a weak D match, TRBD2 (6 bases). This CDR3 is 12 amino acids long. Trimming left V 6 bases short and J 3 bases short, with 9 bases between. CDR1 MGHDK and CDR2 SYGVNS come from the germline V gene. CDR3 coding DNA: TGTGCCAGCAGGGGGGACTTCTACGAGCAGTACTTC. Residues: CASRGDFYEQYF.

This sequence joins TRBV27 and TRBJ2-1; D is possibly TRBD1 (5 bases). The V end lost 2 bases, the J end lost 10 bases, and 12 bases lay between the germline ends. The CDR3 contains 13 residues. CDR1 MNHEY and CDR2 SMNVEV come from the germline V gene (reference sequence). Here the CDR3 reads CASSLQGPFEQFF. CDR3 DNA sequence: TGTGCCAGCAGTTTACAGGGTCCCTTCGAGCAGTTCTTC.

The rearrangement uses TRBV15 and TRBJ2-1, with 8 bases identical to TRBD2. The germline CDR1 and CDR2 sequences are LNHNV and YYDKDF (reference sequence). The V gene end was trimmed by 3 bases and the J gene end by 6 bases; junction bases not matched to a gene: 4. The CDR3 extends over 14 amino acids. This CDR3 reads CATSSGGASNEQFF. The CDR3 region has the DNA TGTGCCACCAGCAGCGGGGGGGCCTCCAATGAGCAGTTCTTC. Complete variable domain (other parts from reference TRBV15 and TRBJ2-1): DAMVIQNPRYQVTQFGKPVTLSCSQTLNHNVMYWYQQKSSQAPKLLFHYYDKDFNNEADTPDNFQSRRPNTSFCFLDIRSPGLGDTAMYLCATSSGGASNEQFFGPGTRLTVL.

The CDR3 reads CASSFRTANPRAGELFF. The CDR3 DNA is TGCGCCAGCAGCTTTAGGACAGCCAACCCAAGGGCCGGGGAGCTGTTTTTT. The chain recombines TRBV5-1 with TRBJ2-2; perhaps TRBD1 as D (6 bases). CDR1 SGHRS and CDR2 YFSETQ come from the germline V gene. The CDR3 has 17 residues. Trimming stripped 2 bases from V and 6 bases from J, with 20 bases between.

Only a few counts were recorded for this clone. The rearrangement joins TRBV6-5 to TRBJ2-7; D unresolved. V shed 4 bases and J shed 7 bases, with 17 bases lying between them. This CDR3 is 14 amino acids long. The germline V gene has CDR1 MNHEY and CDR2 SVGAGI. This CDR3 reads CASSFQNGVGEQYF. CDR3 DNA: TGTGCCAGCAGTTTCCAGAATGGGGTTGGGGAGCAGTACTTC.

This chain uses TRBV5-6 with TRBJ2-1; TRBD1 or TRBD2 may be the D gene (5 bases each). CDR1 is SGHDT, CDR2 YYEEEE, per germline. V was shortened by 1 base and J by 5 bases, with 19 bases between the two germline ends. This CDR3 has 17 amino acids. The DNA of the CDR3 is TGTGCCAGCAGCTTGTCTCTCGGGACCCGCTATGACAATGAGCAGTTCTTC. Its translation is CASSLSLGTRYDNEQFF. The complete variable domain, with remaining parts taken from reference TRBV5-6 and TRBJ2-1, reads DAGVTQSPTHLIKTRGQQVTLRCSPKSGHDTVSWYQQALGQGPQFIFQYYEEEERQRGNFPDRFSGHQFPNYSSELNVNALLLGDSALYLCASSLSLGTRYDNEQFFGPGTRLTVL.

This clone was picked up a small number of times. The chain is built from TRBV7-9 and TRBJ1-6; no clear D gene. Germline V gene sequence: CDR1 SEHNR, CDR2 FQNEAQ (reference sequence). The CDR3 runs 14 residues. Trimming removed 2 bases at V and 14 bases at J, with 16 bases between. The DNA for the CDR3 is TGTGCCAGCAGCTTAATAGACGAGTCCCCAGCCCTCCACTTT. This codes for CASSLIDESPALHF. The full variable domain, its missing parts supplied by reference TRBV7-9 and TRBJ1-6, is DTGVSQNPRHKITKRGQNVTFRCDPISEHNRLYWYRQTLGQGPEFLTYFQNEAQLEKSRLLSDRFSAERPKGSFSTLEIQRTEQGDSAMYLCASSLIDESPALHFGNGTRLTVT.

This sequence joins TRBV7-9 and TRBJ1-1; a weak D match, TRBD1 (6 bases). The germline gives CDR1 SEHNR, CDR2 FQNEAQ (reference sequence). The CDR3 runs to 16 residues. The germline V and J ends were trimmed by 4 bases and 3 bases, with 18 bases remaining between them. CDR3 in amino acids: CASSSSTGARDTEAFF. CDR3 coding DNA: TGTGCCAGCAGCTCGTCGACGGGGGCGCGGGACACTGAAGCTTTCTTT.

The chain couples TRBV29-1 to TRBJ1-4, with D unresolved. Per the germline V gene, CDR1 is SQVTM and CDR2 is ANQGSEA. The germline V and J ends were trimmed by 0 bases and 6 bases, with 8 bases remaining between them. The CDR3 is made up of 13 amino acids. Here the CDR3 reads CSVEDLPDEKLFF. As DNA, the CDR3 is TGCAGCGTTGAAGATCTTCCTGATGAAAAACTGTTTTTT.

The V gene is TRBV7-9, the J gene TRBJ1-1, with TRBD1 as a possible D gene (6 bases). The ends were cut back, 3 bases at V and 0 bases at J, with 14 bases in the middle. CDR3 length: 16 amino acids. Germline V gene data show CDR1 as SEHNR and CDR2 as FQNEAQ (reference sequence). The CDR3 sequence: CASSLGTGIMNTEAFF. CDR3 in DNA: TGTGCCAGCAGCTTGGGCACAGGGATTATGAACACTGAAGCTTTCTTT.

The chain couples TRBV7-9 to TRBJ2-5, with TRBD1 identical over 10 bases. The CDR3 has 15 amino acids. With 5 bases clipped from V and 5 bases from J, the junction kept 8 bases outside the gene matches. The germline gives CDR1 SEHNR, CDR2 FQNEAQ (reference sequence). CDR3 amino acids: CASSSDRGRRETQYF. CDR3 in DNA: TGTGCCAGCAGCAGCGACAGGGGGCGCCGGGAGACCCAGTACTTC.

The chain links TRBV6-6 to TRBJ2-3; possibly TRBD2 for D (6 bases). With 4 bases removed from V and 1 base from J, the gap between germline ends came to 12 bases. Germline loops: CDR1 MNHNY, CDR2 SVGAGI (reference sequence). There are 15 residues in the CDR3. This CDR3 reads CASSSEGPGTDTQYF. The CDR3 region has the DNA TGTGCCAGCAGTTCGGAGGGTCCTGGCACAGATACGCAGTATTTT.

The V and J genes are TRBV25-1 and TRBJ2-2; no definite D call. CDR1 MGHDK and CDR2 SYGVNS come from the germline V gene. With 5 bases removed from V and 1 base from J, the gap between germline ends came to 8 bases. This CDR3 spans 14 amino acids. The CDR3 DNA follows: TGTGCCAGCAGTACACCTGAGAACACCGGGGAGCTGTTTTTT. It is translated as CASSTPENTGELFF.